The rows below give T cell receptor beta chains drawn from one sample of a study of T cells in Graves' hyperthyroidism and ophthalmopathy. TCRdb re-derived calls from the multiplex PCR reads in MiXCR, one entry per CDR3 protein. The table records 250,000 to 350,000 distinct CDR3 sequences, 16% of them present only once. The sequenced material came from blood. The receptors were gathered from a young man with Graves' hyperthyroidism. The CDR3 runs from the conserved cysteine through the conserved F or W. A D gene is named only where the DNA matches it firmly. A row's size may be missing; if present it is once, few, many or a size class.

TRBV7-9	TRBJ2-7	13	-	-	CASSRSGPYEQYF	TGTGCCAGCAGCCGATCAGGGCCATACGAGCAGTACTTC
TRBV24-1	TRBJ2-1	14	TRBD2	few	CATSEAGVGNEQFF	TGTGCCACCAGTGAGGCGGGAGTAGGTAATGAGCAGTTCTTC
TRBV19	TRBJ2-1	16	-	few	CASSIDGPGRYNEQFF	TGTGCCAGTAGTATAGATGGGCCGGGACGATACAATGAGCAGTTCTTC
TRBV28	TRBJ2-7	11	-	many	CASSLTYEQYF	TGTGCCAGCAGTTTAACCTACGAGCAGTACTTC
TRBV28	TRBJ2-1	16	-	-	CASSFRQGPLVYEQFF	TGTGCCAGCAGTTTTCGGCAGGGCCCCTTGGTGTATGAGCAGTTCTTC
TRBV7-9	TRBJ2-7	16	-	many	CASSPVGGVDPYEQYF	TGTGCCAGCAGCCCTGTGGGCGGGGTAGACCCCTACGAGCAGTACTTC
TRBV30	TRBJ1-1	10	-	few	CALTEAEAFF	TGTGCCCTCACAGAGGCTGAAGCTTTCTTT
TRBV12-3/TRBV12-4	TRBJ1-1	16	TRBD1	many	CASSFRVGQGGTEAFF	TGTGCCAGCAGCTTTAGGGTGGGACAGGGTGGCACTGAAGCTTTCTTT
TRBV12-3/TRBV12-4	TRBJ1-5	16	-	-	CASYRGRWNSNQPQHF	TGTGCCAGCTACCGGGGCAGGTGGAATAGCAATCAGCCCCAGCATTTT
TRBV5-6	TRBJ2-7	16	TRBD1	few	CASSLLEGQGPWGQYF	TGTGCCAGCAGCTTGTTGGAGGGACAGGGCCCCTGGGGGCAGTACTTC
TRBV5-1	TRBJ2-1	19	TRBD2	-	CASSLEALAALSSYNEQFF	TGCGCCAGCAGCCTGGAGGCACTAGCGGCCCTAAGCTCCTACAATGAGCAGTTCTTC
TRBV30	TRBJ2-3	14	-	many	CAWSENSFTDTQYF	TGTGCCTGGAGCGAGAACTCCTTCACAGATACGCAGTATTTT
TRBV19	TRBJ2-7	16	TRBD1	few	CASSINPGTGSNEQYF	TGTGCCAGTAGTATTAACCCCGGGACAGGATCGAACGAGCAGTACTTC
TRBV3-1	TRBJ2-7	12	-	many	CASSLLQGEQYF	TGTGCCAGCAGCCTACTCCAGGGCGAGCAGTACTTC
TRBV4-1	TRBJ2-3	14	TRBD1	few	CASSDRVFTDTQYF	TGCGCCAGCAGTGACAGGGTTTTCACAGATACGCAGTATTTT
TRBV4-2	TRBJ1-1	16	TRBD1	few	CASSQNPGQGATEAFF	TGTGCCAGCAGCCAGAATCCGGGACAGGGGGCGACTGAAGCTTTCTTT
TRBV19	TRBJ2-4	14	-	few	CTSSIQGRSNIQYF	TGTACCAGTAGTATACAGGGAAGGAGCAACATTCAGTACTTC
TRBV15	TRBJ2-1	16	-	-	CATSARPKGIPHEQFF	TGTGCCACCAGCGCCCGACCGAAGGGGATACCCCATGAGCAGTTCTTC
TRBV30	TRBJ1-2	14	TRBD1	few	CAWSVDRGQRGYTF	TGTGCCTGGAGTGTAGACAGGGGGCAGCGTGGCTACACCTTC
TRBV4-1	TRBJ2-7	13	-	few	CASSLGGNGEQYF	TGCGCCAGCAGCCTTGGGGGAAATGGCGAGCAGTACTTC
TRBV7-9	TRBJ2-7	14	-	-	CASSFTGRTYEQYF	TGTGCCAGCAGCTTTACCGGGAGAACCTACGAGCAGTACTTC
TRBV6-1	TRBJ2-3	14	-	many	CASSEELGIGTQYF	TGTGCCAGCAGTGAAGAATTGGGGATAGGTACGCAGTATTTT
TRBV19	TRBJ2-7	15	-	few	CASSIDAARFYEQYF	TGTGCCAGTAGTATTGATGCTGCTAGGTTCTACGAGCAGTACTTC
TRBV13	TRBJ2-5	16	TRBD2	few	CASSEEAGGREETQYF	TGTGCCAGCAGCGAAGAAGCGGGAGGCCGAGAAGAGACCCAGTACTTC
TRBV7-9	TRBJ1-1	13	-	-	CASSLEWELAAFF	TGTGCCAGCAGCTTAGAGTGGGAGCTGGCAGCTTTCTTT
TRBV3-1	TRBJ1-1	15	-	few	CASSQVRQGGTEAFF	TGTGCCAGCAGCCAAGTCCGCCAAGGGGGCACTGAAGCTTTCTTT
TRBV12-3/TRBV12-4	TRBJ2-1	15	TRBD2	many	CASSRLAGGGSEQFF	TGTGCCAGCAGCAGACTAGCGGGAGGCGGCAGTGAGCAGTTCTTC
TRBV7-9	TRBJ2-3	15	TRBD2	many	CASSLGFSGEDTQYF	TGTGCCAGCAGCTTAGGGTTCAGCGGGGAAGATACGCAGTATTTT
TRBV20-1	TRBJ1-3	15	-	-	CSARDYSRSGNTIYF	TGCAGTGCTAGAGATTACTCCCGATCAGGAAACACCATATATTTT
TRBV20-1	TRBJ1-2	13	-	-	CSAGTGYGYGCTF	-
TRBV11-2	TRBJ2-3	15	-	many	CASSSSGTSTDTQYF	TGTGCCAGCAGCTCATCCGGGACTAGCACAGATACGCAGTATTTT
TRBV7-8	TRBJ1-5	15	-	few	CASSLGVGSNQPQHF	TGTGCCAGCAGTTTGGGAGTGGGAAGCAATCAGCCCCAGCATTTT